The 27 T cell receptor beta chains reported below all come from one sample, sequenced in a study of blood T cells in healthy people across ages. For the second PCR, which ran for 7 to 11 cycles, a sample-barcoded 5' primer and a J-beta primer mix were used. TCRdb fed the 5' RACE reads into MiXCR, producing one record per CDR3 protein. The table lists 650,000 to 950,000 distinct CDR3 sequences, about 42% of them singletons, with about 21% in the top ten. Material: blood. The receptors were sampled from a man in his 60s in good health.

This clonotype was observed a few times. The chain is built from TRBV7-3 and TRBJ2-7; 7 bases fit TRBD1. The CDR3 has 15 residues. V shed 5 bases and J 0 bases; nucleotides not matched to a gene: 7. Germline V CDR1 and CDR2: SGHTA, FQGTGA. This CDR3 reads CASSLTTGSSYEQYF. The DNA for the CDR3 is TGTGCCAGCAGCCTGACGACAGGGAGCTCCTACGAGCAGTACTTC.

The chain joins TRBV2 to TRBJ2-1; TRBD2 matches at 11 bases. The germline CDR1 and CDR2 sequences are SNHLY and FYNNEI. With V trimmed by 7 bases and J by 11 bases, 10 bases remained unmatched. The CDR3 spans 14 residues. Here the CDR3 DNA reads TGTGCCAGCACCCAAGCAATAGCGGGGGGGCAGCAGTTCTTC. Translation gives CASTQAIAGGQQFF.

The chain links TRBV3-1 to TRBJ2-1, with D possibly TRBD2 on 7 matching bases. The CDR3 runs 15 residues. The germline V and J ends were trimmed by 4 bases and 4 bases, with 14 bases remaining between them. Germline-derived CDR1 and CDR2 are LGHDT and YNNKEL (reference sequence). CDR3 DNA sequence: TGTGCCAGCAGCCGGGGGCCGGGGGGATACAATGAGCAGTTCTTC. It is translated as CASSRGPGGYNEQFF.

Ten or more counts support this clonotype. The rearrangement uses TRBV28 and TRBJ2-5; D may be TRBD1 (6 bases). This CDR3 comprises 16 residues. The germline V and J ends were trimmed by 5 bases and 1 base, with 17 bases remaining between them. Germline loops: CDR1 MDHEN, CDR2 SYDVKM. The CDR3 is CASSTRQAFPQETQYF. In nucleotides, the CDR3 is TGTGCCAGCAGTACCAGACAGGCGTTCCCCCAAGAGACCCAGTACTTC.

The gene calls are TRBV7-2 and TRBJ2-5; D ambiguous. The end of the DNA aligns better with TRBJ2-7, so the J call may be wrong. The CDR3 has 13 residues. Germline values: CDR1 SGHTA, CDR2 FQGNSA. CDR3 region: CASSLAPSSEQYF. CDR3 in DNA: TGTGCCAGCAGCTTAGCGCCGAGTAGCGAGCAGTACTTC.

This clonotype has a handful of counts. The CDR3 DNA reads as TGTGCCAGCAGCACAACAACGCAGGGGGGAAAAAACATTCAGTACTTC. Translation: CASSTTTQGGKNIQYF. The chain couples TRBV12-3 or TRBV12-4 to TRBJ2-4, with D possibly TRBD1 on 7 matching bases. The CDR3 runs to 16 residues. V was shortened by 6 bases and J by 4 bases, with 19 bases between the two germline ends.

On this clonotype itself: One junction end does not reproduce the germline sequence, and a read error may be involved. The chain employs TRBV3-1 and TRBJ2-5; no clear D gene. CDR1 and CDR2 from the germline V gene are LGHDT and YNNKEL (reference sequence). The CDR3 spans 13 residues. The CDR3, as DNA: TGTGCCACCCGGAGAGCGTACCAAGAGGCCCAGTACTTC. It encodes CATRRAYQEAQYF.

The rearrangement links TRBV19 to TRBJ2-7; 8 bases are a match to TRBD1. The germline gives CDR1 LNHDA, CDR2 SQIVND (reference sequence). The CDR3 totals 13 residues. With 8 bases clipped from V and 1 base from J, the junction kept 4 bases outside the gene matches. This CDR3 reads CASHGQGSYEQYF. CDR3 bases: TGTGCCAGTCATGGACAGGGATCCTACGAGCAGTACTTC.

This clonotype was found a few times. This rearrangement joins TRBV7-2 to TRBJ1-6; D gene ambiguous. This CDR3 contains 15 residues. The germline CDR1 and CDR2 sequences are SGHTA and FQGNSA. The germline V and J ends were trimmed by 6 bases and 0 bases, with 9 bases remaining between them. CDR3 nucleotides: TGTGCCAGCAGTCCGAAGAGCTCCTATAATTCACCCCTCCACTTT. Protein product: CASSPKSSYNSPLHF.

The chain joins TRBV20-1 to TRBJ1-1, with D possibly matching TRBD1 (6 bases). The ends were cut back, 6 bases at V and 4 bases at J, with 12 bases in the middle. The germline V gene encodes CDR1 DFQATT and CDR2 SNEGSKA (reference sequence). The CDR3 consists of 12 residues. The CDR3 region is CSAFEGGTEAFF. The CDR3 bases are TGCAGTGCCTTTGAAGGGGGCACTGAAGCTTTCTTT.

The chain couples TRBV20-1 to TRBJ2-1; D is unclear. Germline V gene lookup returns CDR1 DFQATT and CDR2 SNEGSKA (reference sequence). V lost 1 base and J lost 13, with 17 bases in between. This CDR3 is 13 amino acids long. The CDR3 spells CSARAPFVETQFF. Here the CDR3 DNA reads TGCAGTGCTAGAGCGCCCTTCGTAGAGACCCAGTTCTTC.

This clonotype was counted a few times. J is TRBJ2-7 and V is TRBV20-1; 7 bases match TRBD1. V dropped 6 bases and J dropped 6; count of bases not matched to a gene: 2. Germline assignment: CDR1 DFQATT and CDR2 SNEGSKA (reference sequence). The CDR3 has 10 residues. The CDR3 spells CSATGVEQYF. The CDR3 DNA reads as TGCAGTGCAACAGGGGTCGAGCAGTACTTC.

The genes are TRBV7-9 and TRBJ1-2; D is unclear. Trimming took off 4 bases at V and 2 bases at J, with 8 bases between the two ends. In germline, CDR1 is SEHNR, CDR2 FQNEAQ (reference sequence). The CDR3 spans 13 residues. The CDR3 spells CASSSDTNYGYTF. Written as DNA, the CDR3 is TGTGCCAGCAGCTCAGACACCAACTATGGCTACACCTTC.

The rearrangement uses TRBV29-1 and TRBJ2-1; D is ambiguous. The length of the CDR3 is 10 residues. The V end was cut by 5 bases, the J end by 5 bases, with 4 bases between. CDR1 is SQVTM and CDR2 is ANQGSEA in the germline V gene. CDR3 region: CSVKNNEQFF. Written as DNA, the CDR3 is TGCAGCGTTAAAAACAATGAGCAGTTCTTC.

This clonotype was counted a few times. The chain combines TRBV29-1 with TRBJ2-3; 8 bases fit TRBD1. The length of the CDR3 is 14 residues. The germline gives CDR1 SQVTM, CDR2 ANQGSEA. The trim removed 4 bases at V and 0 bases at J, leaving 3 bases unmatched. CDR3 bases: TGCAGCGTTGGACAGGGGTTTAGCACAGATACGCAGTATTTT. This gives the protein CSVGQGFSTDTQYF.

There are a few counts of this clonotype. The gene calls are TRBV6-5 and TRBJ2-7; 7 nucleotides align to TRBD2. The end of the DNA fits TRBJ2-4 better, so the J call may be wrong. Germline V gives CDR1 MNHEY, CDR2 SVGAGI. There are 13 residues in the CDR3. CDR3 protein: CASRPGGRYIQYF. The CDR3, as DNA: TGTGCCAGCAGGCCCGGGGGGAGGTACATTCAGTACTTC.

This clonotype has only a few counts. The chain employs TRBV29-1 and TRBJ1-5, with 7 positions matching TRBD1. V shed 7 bases, J shed 0 bases, and the junction held 18 bases outside the gene matches. Per the germline V gene, CDR1 is SQVTM and CDR2 is ANQGSEA. CDR3 size: 18 residues. The CDR3 DNA sequence: TGCAGCGCCGGTCCGGGGGACAGCCAAATCAATAGCAATCAGCCCCAGCATTTT. Translating it yields CSAGPGDSQINSNQPQHF.

The CDR3 reads CASSGTGIAYEQYF. DNA of the CDR3: TGTGCCAGCAGCGGAACAGGGATAGCGTACGAGCAGTACTTC. This chain uses TRBV11-3 with TRBJ2-7, with D tentatively TRBD1 (6 bases). This CDR3 spans 14 amino acids. Looked up from germline, CDR1 is SGHNT and CDR2 is YENEEA. V lost 5 bases and J lost 4, with 15 bases in between.

This rearrangement joins TRBV6-5 to TRBJ2-7, with a tentative D call TRBD2 (6 bases). The CDR3 runs 14 residues. CDR1 is MNHEY and CDR2 is SVGAGI in the germline V gene. The V end lost 6 bases, the J end lost 0 bases, and 12 bases lay between the germline ends. The CDR3 DNA is TGTGCCAGCAGCAAGTTCGGGGGCTCCTACGAGCAGTACTTC. Translated, it gives CASSKFGGSYEQYF.

CDR3 loop: CASSQDGYRAAVQFF. The DNA of the CDR3 is TGCGCCAGCAGCCAAGACGGTTATAGGGCTGCAGTGCAGTTCTTC. This chain connects TRBV4-1 to TRBJ2-1; D uncertain. Deletions cut 0 bases from V and 12 bases from J, with 18 bases between. The CDR3 totals 15 residues. Per the germline V gene, CDR1 is MGHRA and CDR2 is YSYEKL.

The chain joins TRBV2 to TRBJ1-1; TRBD1 might be the D (5 bases). The CDR3 length is 13 residues. Trimming pared 7 bases from V and 3 bases from J, leaving 12 bases between. Per the germline V gene, CDR1 is SNHLY and CDR2 is FYNNEI. CDR3 in amino acids: CASNTGADTEAFF. DNA of the CDR3: TGTGCCAGCAATACAGGAGCGGACACTGAAGCTTTCTTT.

A few counts support this clonotype. The V gene is TRBV6-1, the J gene TRBJ1-5; tentative D call: TRBD1 (6 bases). Per the germline V gene, CDR1 is MNHNS and CDR2 is SASEGT. Trimming cost V 4 bases and J 0 bases, with 10 bases left between them. This CDR3 has 15 amino acids. The CDR3 DNA reads as TGTGCCAGCAGTGCTGGACAGAATAGCAATCAGCCCCAGCATTTT. Its translation: CASSAGQNSNQPQHF.

This clonotype appeared a few times. The chain carries TRBV24-1 and TRBJ1-1; D remains ambiguous. This CDR3 is built from 14 residues. V dropped 3 bases and J dropped 1 base, with 8 bases sitting between them. CDR1 is KGHDR and CDR2 is SFDVKD in the germline V gene. The CDR3 nucleotides read TGTGCCACCAGTGATCAGGAACCGAACACTGAAGCTTTCTTT. Protein: CATSDQEPNTEAFF.

This chain connects TRBV27 to TRBJ1-6; D might be TRBD1 (6 bases). The V gene lost 0 bases and the J gene lost 7 bases, with 13 bases spanning the gap. This CDR3 contains 16 residues. Germline V lookup: CDR1 MNHEY, CDR2 SMNVEV (reference sequence). CDR3 DNA: TGTGCCAGCAGTTTATCGGGCAGGGGACCCAATTCACCCCTCCACTTT. It codes for CASSLSGRGPNSPLHF.

The chain combines TRBV7-2 with TRBJ2-5, with 7 nucleotides matching TRBD1. The J call is doubtful: the DNA matches TRBJ2-7 better. This CDR3 is built from 15 residues. Germline values: CDR1 SGHTA, CDR2 FQGNSA. CDR3 region: CASSTRTGPSYEQYF. In DNA, the CDR3 is TGTGCCAGCAGCACAAGGACAGGACCCTCCTACGAGCAGTACTTC.

This chain links TRBV5-8 with TRBJ2-3, with D hard to call. The CDR3 is 14 residues long. Germline CDR1 reads SGHTS; CDR2 reads YDEGEE. V was pared by 7 bases and J by 0 bases, with 12 bases between. In DNA, the CDR3 is TGTGCCAGCGGTATGGTAAGAAGCACAGATACGCAGTATTTT. This codes for CASGMVRSTDTQYF.

The chain has TRBV7-6 and TRBJ2-5; D is undetermined. The closer fit of TRBJ2-7 to the DNA end suggests the J call may be wrong. The CDR3 loop spans 13 amino acids. Germline lookup yields CDR1 SGHVS and CDR2 FNYEAQ. CDR3 DNA sequence: TGTGCCAGCAGCTTATCTATTACCCGCGAGCAGTACTTC. Its protein product is CASSLSITREQYF.